This is a list of T cell receptor beta chains from one sample in a study of human T cells and chemical hapten exposure. TCRdb re-called the 5' RACE reads through MiXCR, storing one row per CDR3 protein. The sample includes 150,000 or so distinct CDR3 sequences, approximately 4% of them seen just once. The receptors derive from a female donor in good health. CDR3s include the opening cysteine and the closing phenylalanine or tryptophan.

cdr3_aa	v_call
CSVEERGGPSYEQYF	TRBV29-1
CASSAARRPKIQETQYF	TRBV6-4
CASSTQGGVETQYF	TRBV4-2
CASSYSGLRTDTQYF	TRBV6-2/TRBV6-3
CASSQDRGNGYTF	TRBV3-1
CASSYNLWCGRSF	TRBV6-2/TRBV6-3
CASSQDRASGTDTQYF	TRBV4-2
CSVGYPGQGKYGYTF	TRBV29-1
CASSPAQGTEAFF	TRBV18
CASSMGQANSPLHF	TRBV27
CASSFDGSSTEAFF	TRBV28
CASSLCYYRGICTEAFF	TRBV28
CASSQRGRNTEAFF	TRBV14
CASSSDRSHTGELFF	TRBV5-4
CATRREQETQYF	TRBV10-3
CASSQEVNNNYGYTF	TRBV4-3
CASSLGGRAEQYF	TRBV7-9
CSARLFGQPQHF	TRBV20-1
CASSGVPTEGEQYF	TRBV5-1
CASSTGRTGANVLTF	TRBV6-5
CAWSKQRYRNGYTF	TRBV30
CASSLDGGPQIHF	TRBV7-8
CSAVAAGGEKLFF	TRBV20-1
CASSLIFGQRNSPLHF	TRBV7-9
CASSWAPTGELFF	TRBV11-1
CASSTRRTSINSPLHF	TRBV12-3/TRBV12-4
CASSLVGAGRYGYTF	TRBV12-3/TRBV12-4
CASSHYARGGEVEQYF	TRBV13
CASSLWGVGKNIQYF	TRBV12-3/TRBV12-4
CASSYEPGGWNNEQFF	TRBV6-2/TRBV6-3
CSGGPTLHYGYTF	TRBV29-1
CSASPLLSTNEKLFF	TRBV20-1
CASSYAENTEAFF	TRBV6-2/TRBV6-3
CASSSTDRVATQYF	TRBV11-2
CASRLQGYPSNQPQHF	TRBV28
CASSVQGQYTDTQYF	TRBV7-3
CSALRGEVETQYF	TRBV20-1
CASSPTLYNEQFF	TRBV14
CASRRPGQDNEKLFF	TRBV6-6
CSVEDWVTSNTEAFF	TRBV29-1
CASSQDESGGAYNEQFF	TRBV4-1
CATSDPGRGNNEQFF	TRBV24-1
CASSFQGGSLSGANVLTF	TRBV9
CASSPSGQPHYGYTF	TRBV5-1
CASSWTGPGYGYTF	TRBV5-1
CSAPPGGARTNTQYF	TRBV20-1
CASSQESGGVYNEQFF	TRBV4-3
CANSLSDLRGAYSSGANVLTF	TRBV5-1
CASSPSVGFNQPQHF	TRBV18
CASSLWYSQETQYF	TRBV7-8
CASSLTRQTGYTF	TRBV5-1
CASSFLRSGANVLTF	TRBV5-6
CASSLGGGATDTQYF	TRBV28
CASSLASGEETQYF	TRBV5-1
CASSEMTGPGSYEQYF	TRBV6-1